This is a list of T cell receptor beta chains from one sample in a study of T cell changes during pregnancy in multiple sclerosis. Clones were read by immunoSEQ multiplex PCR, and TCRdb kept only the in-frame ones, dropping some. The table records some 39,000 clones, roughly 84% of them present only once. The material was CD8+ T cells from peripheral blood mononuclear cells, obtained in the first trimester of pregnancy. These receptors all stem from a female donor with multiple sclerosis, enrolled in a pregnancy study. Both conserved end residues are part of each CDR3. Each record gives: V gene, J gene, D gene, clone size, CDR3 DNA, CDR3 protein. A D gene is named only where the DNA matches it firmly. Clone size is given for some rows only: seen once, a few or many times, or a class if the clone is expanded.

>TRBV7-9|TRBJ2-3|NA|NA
TGTGCCAGCTCACCCGAGCTAATGGTACTCAGCACAGATACGCAGTATTTT
CASSPELMVLSTDTQYF
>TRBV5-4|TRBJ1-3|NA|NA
TGTGCCAGCAGCGCCGGACTTTCCCAGGTTTCTGGAAACACCATATATTTT
CASSAGLSQVSGNTIYF
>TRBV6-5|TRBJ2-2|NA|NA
TGTGCCAGCACATACGGAGGGGTCACCGGGGAGCTGTTTTTT
CASTYGGVTGELFF
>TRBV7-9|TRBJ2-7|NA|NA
TGTGCCAGCAGCTCGGACAGTTTTTTAAAGTACTTC
CASSSDSFLKYF
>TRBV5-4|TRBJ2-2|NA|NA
TGTGCCAGCAGCTTGGGGACACGAACTTACACCGGGGAGCTGTTTTTT
CASSLGTRTYTGELFF
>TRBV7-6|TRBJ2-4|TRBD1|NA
TGTGCCAGCAGCTCCAGGGGGTCGGAAAACATTCAGTACTTC
CASSSRGSENIQYF
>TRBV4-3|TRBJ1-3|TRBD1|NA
TGCGCCAGCAGCCAAGGGACAGGGACTGGAAACACCATATATTTT
CASSQGTGTGNTIYF
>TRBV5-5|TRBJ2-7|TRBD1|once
TGTGCCAGCACCGGGGGACAGGGCTCCTCAAAGACCTACGAGCAGTACTTC
CASTGGQGSSKTYEQYF
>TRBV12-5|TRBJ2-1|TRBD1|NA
TGTGCTAGTGGTTTAGGGACAGGGGGGAACAATGAGCAGTTCTTC
CASGLGTGGNNEQFF
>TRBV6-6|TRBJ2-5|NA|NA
TGTGCCAGCAGTTCGCCGACAGGGGAGGGCCAAGAGACCCAGTACTTC
CASSSPTGEGQETQYF
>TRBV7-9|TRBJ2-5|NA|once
TGTGCCAGCAGCTCCCCGGACAGCAGGGAGACCCAGTACTTC
CASSSPDSRETQYF
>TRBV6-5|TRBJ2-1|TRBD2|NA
TGTGCCAGCAGTTACGAGGGCGGGGGGTTTGGTGAGCAGTTCTTC
CASSYEGGGFGEQFF
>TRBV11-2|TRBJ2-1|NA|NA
TGTGCCAGCAGTACAGAGTGGCAGGGGTTAACGAATGAGCAGTTCTTC
CASSTEWQGLTNEQFF
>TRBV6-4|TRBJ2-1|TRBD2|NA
TGTGCCAGCAGTGACTCGATAGCGGGTGGCCCTTACAATGAGCAGTTCTTC
CASSDSIAGGPYNEQFF
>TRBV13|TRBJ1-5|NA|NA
TGTGCCAGCAGCTTACTTCCGGATCAGCCCCAGCATTTT
CASSLLPDQPQHF
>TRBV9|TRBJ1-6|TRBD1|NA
TGTGCCAGCAGCGGTGAGGGGGACAGGCGAATTTCACCCCTCCACTTT
CASSGEGDRRISPLHF
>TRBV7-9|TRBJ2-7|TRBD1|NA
TGTGCCAGCAGCATAACAGGGACAGGGCTCTACGAGCAGTACTTC
CASSITGTGLYEQYF
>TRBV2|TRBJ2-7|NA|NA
TGTGCCAGCAGTCGGTACGCCGAGCAGTACTTC
CASSRYAEQYF
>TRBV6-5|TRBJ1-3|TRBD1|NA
TGTGCCAGCAGTTACGGGACAGGGGGCTTAGGGAGACCCATATATTTT
CASSYGTGGLGRPIYF
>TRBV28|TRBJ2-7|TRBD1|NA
TGTGCCAGCAGTTGGGCGGCCGGGACAGGTCCCCCCGAGCAGTACTTC
CASSWAAGTGPPEQYF
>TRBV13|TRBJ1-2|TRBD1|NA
TGTGCCAGCAGCTTAGGCGGAACAGGGGAGGCGGGCTACACCTTC
CASSLGGTGEAGYTF
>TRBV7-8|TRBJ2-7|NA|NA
TGTGCCAGCAGCTTATGGCAGGGCCACGAGCAGTACTTC
CASSLWQGHEQYF
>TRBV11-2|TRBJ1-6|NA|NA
TGTGCCAGCAGCTTAGCGCAGGGGAGCTCACCCCTCCACTTT
CASSLAQGSSPLHF
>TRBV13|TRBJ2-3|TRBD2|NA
TGTGCCAGCAGCACAAGGACTAGCGGGGGTGTAGGAGATACGCAGTATTTT
CASSTRTSGGVGDTQYF
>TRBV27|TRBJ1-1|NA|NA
TGTGCCAGCAGTTTACCCGGCACTGAAGCTTTCTTT
CASSLPGTEAFF
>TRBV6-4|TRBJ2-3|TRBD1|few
TGTGCCAGCAGTGACTCGAGGGACAGGGGGTCAGATACGCAGTATTTT
CASSDSRDRGSDTQYF
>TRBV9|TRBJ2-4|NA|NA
TGTGCCAGCAGCGCGTACCAGGGAGGCAAAAACATTCAGTACTTC
CASSAYQGGKNIQYF
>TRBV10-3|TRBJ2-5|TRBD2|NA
TGTGCCATCAGTCGGACTAGCGGGACCCCACCGGAGACCCAGTACTTC
CAISRTSGTPPETQYF
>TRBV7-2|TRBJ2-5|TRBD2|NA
TGTGCCAGCAGCTTGGGCCTAGCGGCCTTCGGGACCCAGTACTTC
CASSLGLAAFGTQYF
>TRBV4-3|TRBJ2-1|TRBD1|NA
TGCGCCAGCAGCCCAAACCCGGGACAGGGGAACAATGAGCAGTTCTTC
CASSPNPGQGNNEQFF
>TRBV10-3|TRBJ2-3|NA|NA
TGTGCCATCCTGGCCCCCACAGATACGCAGTATTTT
CAILAPTDTQYF
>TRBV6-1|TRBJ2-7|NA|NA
TGTGCCAGCAGCCGGGTTACCTACGAGCAGTACTTC
CASSRVTYEQYF
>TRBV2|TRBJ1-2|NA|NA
TGTGCCAGCAGTGAATCAACAGGAGATAACTATGGCTACACCTTC
CASSESTGDNYGYTF
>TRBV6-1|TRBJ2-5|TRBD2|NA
TGTGCCAGCAGTGAAGACGGGGGGGGCCCAGAGACCCAGTACTTC
CASSEDGGGPETQYF
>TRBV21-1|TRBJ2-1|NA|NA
TGTGCCAGCAGCAAAGGGCTGTACACCCTCAATGAGCAGTTCTTC
CASSKGLYTLNEQFF
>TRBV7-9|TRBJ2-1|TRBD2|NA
TGTGCCAGCAGCCCTAGCGGTGTGGACGGAAAGAGCTCCTACAATGAGCAGTTCTTC
CASSPSGVDGKSSYNEQFF
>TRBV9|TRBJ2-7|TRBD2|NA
TGTGCCAGCAGCGGTACGGGGGAGGGTTACGAGCAGTACTTC
CASSGTGEGYEQYF
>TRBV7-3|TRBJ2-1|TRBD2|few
TGTGCCAGCAGCTTTTGGGGGACTAGCGGGGGCGGGTCCTACAATGAGCAGTTCTTC
CASSFWGTSGGGSYNEQFF
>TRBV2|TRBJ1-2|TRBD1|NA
TGTGCCAGCGGGGACAGGGGCTTTGGCTACACCTTC
CASGDRGFGYTF
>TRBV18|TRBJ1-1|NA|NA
TGTGCCAGCTCACCATCTACCCCGTTGTGGAACACTGAAGCTTTCTTT
CASSPSTPLWNTEAFF
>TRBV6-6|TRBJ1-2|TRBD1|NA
TGTGCCAGCAGTCCCACAGGGGTCTATGGCTACACCTTC
CASSPTGVYGYTF
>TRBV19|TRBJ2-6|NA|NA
TGTGCCAGTAGTATATCGGAGGGGTCTGGGGCCAACGTCCTGACTTTC
CASSISEGSGANVLTF